The 11 T cell receptor beta chains reported below all come from one sample, sequenced in a study of cytotoxic CD8 clonotypes in ibrutinib-treated CLL. Measured with immunoSEQ multiplex PCR; TCRdb has only the in-frame clones, and not every one. The repertoire has some 130,000 clones, over 75% of them found once; the top ten carry around 2%. This material consisted of PBMCs, taken after 24 months of ibrutinib treatment. These receptors were obtained from a human donor with chronic lymphocytic leukemia.

The chain recombines TRBV5-5 with TRBJ2-2, with D possibly matching TRBD1 (6 bases). The CDR3 is 14 amino acids. CDR1 and CDR2 (germline): SGHKS, YYEKEE (reference sequence). V was clipped by 4 bases and J by 7 bases, with 14 bases between them. CDR3 protein: CASSRGQTDGELFF. CDR3 sequence (DNA): TGTGCCAGCAGCCGAGGACAGACCGACGGGGAGCTGTTTTTT.

This clone was recorded at least ten times. CDR3: CASSGAISYNEQFF. DNA of the CDR3: TGTGCCAGCAGCGGGGCTATCTCCTACAATGAGCAGTTCTTC. This chain uses TRBV9 with TRBJ2-1; D not resolved. In germline, CDR1 is SGDLS, CDR2 YYNGEE. This CDR3 region has 14 residues. V shed 3 bases and J shed 0 bases, with 7 bases lying between them.

V usage is TRBV5-8 and J usage is TRBJ1-1; 9 nucleotides agree with TRBD1. The CDR3 totals 15 residues. Germline loops: CDR1 SGHTS, CDR2 YDEGEE. V gave up 9 bases and J gave up 1 base; unmatched junction bases: 10. The CDR3 reads CATRARQGGNTEAFF. DNA for the CDR3: TGTGCCACCCGAGCCCGACAGGGGGGGAACACTGAAGCTTTCTTT.

The rearrangement uses TRBV5-5 and TRBJ2-7, with D tentatively TRBD2 (6 bases). Germline values: CDR1 SGHKS, CDR2 YYEKEE (reference sequence). The V end lost 4 bases, the J end lost 5 bases, and 13 bases lay between the germline ends. This CDR3 is built from 13 residues. The CDR3, as DNA: TGTGCCAGCAGCAGGGACTCCTTCCACGAGCAGTACTTC. This encodes CASSRDSFHEQYF. Combining the CDR3 with reference TRBV5-5 and TRBJ2-7 gives the whole variable domain DAGVTQSPTHLIKTRGQQVTLRCSPISGHKSVSWYQQVLGQGPQFIFQYYEKEERGRGNFPDRFSARQFPNYSSELNVNALLLGDSALYLCASSRDSFHEQYFGPGTRLTVT.

V gene TRBV5-4 combines with J gene TRBJ2-7; D perhaps matches TRBD2 (6 bases). The CDR3 consists of 15 residues. Deletions cut 4 bases from V and 7 bases from J, with 21 bases between. The germline CDR1 and CDR2 sequences are SGHNT and YYREEE (reference sequence). The CDR3 sequence is CASSPGGGVNREQYF. The DNA for the CDR3 is TGTGCCAGCAGCCCAGGCGGAGGGGTAAATCGGGAGCAGTACTTC.

The V call is TRBV2, the J call TRBJ1-3; D is perhaps TRBD1 (6 bases). V was pared by 6 bases and J by 7 bases, with 19 bases between. The germline V gene encodes CDR1 SNHLY and CDR2 FYNNEI. The length of the CDR3 is 15 residues. CDR3 in amino acids: CASSRGQRAGNTIYF. In DNA form, the CDR3 reads TGTGCCAGCAGCCGCGGACAGAGAGCCGGGAACACCATATATTTT.

The chain joins TRBV7-9 to TRBJ1-1, with D unresolved. Germline CDR1 reads SEHNR; CDR2 reads FQNEAQ (reference sequence). V was shortened by 1 base and J by 3 bases, with 12 bases between the two germline ends. The CDR3 extends over 15 amino acids. The CDR3 spells CASSLGGLLDTEAFF. CDR3 nucleotides: TGTGCCAGCAGCTTAGGAGGGTTGCTGGACACTGAAGCTTTCTTT.

The chain joins TRBV9 to TRBJ2-3; D is unclear. Trimming took 4 bases from V and 3 from J, leaving 6 bases between them. The V gene's germline CDR1 is SGDLS and CDR2 YYNGEE. This CDR3 has 12 amino acids. The CDR3 loop is CASSSHTDTQYF. Here the CDR3 DNA reads TGTGCCAGCAGCTCCCATACAGATACGCAGTATTTT. The variable domain in full, with the rest retrieved from reference TRBV9 and TRBJ2-3, is DSGVTQTPKHLITATGQRVTLRCSPRSGDLSVYWYQQSLDQGLQFLIQYYNGEERAKGNILERFSAQQFPDLHSELNLSSLELGDSALYFCASSSHTDTQYFGPGTRLTVL.

Turning to this clone: Its ends do not fully match the called genes, so a read error is possible. The V call is TRBV7-7, the J call TRBJ2-1; no firm D call. The CDR3 sequence is 13 residues long. Germline CDR1 and CDR2: SSHAT and FNYEAQ (reference sequence). CDR3 sequence (DNA): TGTGCTAGCAGCACCCTTGGGTTCAATGAGCAGTTCTTC. Protein sequence: CASSTLGFNEQFF.

V and J are TRBV9 and TRBJ1-2, with 9 bases lining up with TRBD1. The V and J ends lost 4 bases and 5 bases, in that order; junction bases with no gene match: 9. The germline V gene has CDR1 SGDLS and CDR2 YYNGEE. The CDR3 has 15 residues. In DNA form, the CDR3 reads TGTGCCAGCAGCCCCAGACAGGGGGGCTCGTATGGCTACACCTTC. This encodes CASSPRQGGSYGYTF.

The V and J genes are TRBV28 and TRBJ2-7; maybe TRBD1 (6 bases). From germline, CDR1 is MDHEN and CDR2 SYDVKM. The germline V and J ends were trimmed by 3 bases and 3 bases, with 12 bases remaining between them. This CDR3 contains 14 residues. In nucleotides, the CDR3 is TGTGCCAGCAGTTTCACCAGGACAGACTACGAGCAGTACTTC. It specifies CASSFTRTDYEQYF.